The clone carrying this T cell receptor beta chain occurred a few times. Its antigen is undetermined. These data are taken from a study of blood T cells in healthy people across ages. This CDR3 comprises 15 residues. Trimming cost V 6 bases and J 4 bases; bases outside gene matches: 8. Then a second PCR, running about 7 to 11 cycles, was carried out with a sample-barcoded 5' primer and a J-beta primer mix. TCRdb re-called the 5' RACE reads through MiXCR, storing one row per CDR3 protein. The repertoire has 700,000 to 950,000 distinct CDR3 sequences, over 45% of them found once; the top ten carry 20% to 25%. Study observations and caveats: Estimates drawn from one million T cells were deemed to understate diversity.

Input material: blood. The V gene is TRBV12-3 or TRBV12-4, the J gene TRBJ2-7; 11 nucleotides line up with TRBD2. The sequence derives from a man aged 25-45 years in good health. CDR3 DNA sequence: TGTGCCAGCAGGATCTCGACTAGCGGGGATTACGAGCAGTACTTC. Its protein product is CASRISTSGDYEQYF.